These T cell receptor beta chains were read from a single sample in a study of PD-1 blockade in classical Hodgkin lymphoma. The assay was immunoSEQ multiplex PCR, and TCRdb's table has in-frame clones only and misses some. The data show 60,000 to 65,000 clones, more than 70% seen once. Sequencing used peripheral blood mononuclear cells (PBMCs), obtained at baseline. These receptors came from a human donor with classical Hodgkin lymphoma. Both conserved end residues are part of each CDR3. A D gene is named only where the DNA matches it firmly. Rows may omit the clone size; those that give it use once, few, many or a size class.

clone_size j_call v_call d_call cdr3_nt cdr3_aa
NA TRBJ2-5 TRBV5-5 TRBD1 TGTGCCAGCACCGGGACAGGTGGGTCCCAAGAGACCCAGTACTTC CASTGTGGSQETQYF
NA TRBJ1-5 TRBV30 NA TGTGCCTGGAGTTTTACTACAGACCTCAGACCTAGTAGCAATCAGCCCCAGCATTTT CAWSFTTDLRPSSNQPQHF
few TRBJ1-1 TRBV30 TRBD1 TGTGCCTGGAGTCGATATCGGGACAGTACTGAAGCTTTCTTT CAWSRYRDSTEAFF
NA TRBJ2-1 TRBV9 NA TGTGCCAGCAGCGTAGATGGGGGGATCTCCTACAATGAGCAGTTCTTC CASSVDGGISYNEQFF
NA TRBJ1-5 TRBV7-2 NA TGTGCCAGCAGGCCGACCTTCACTAGCAATCAGCCCCAGCATTTT CASRPTFTSNQPQHF
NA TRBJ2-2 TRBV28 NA TGTGCCAGCAGTTTTAGGGTCTACACCGGGGAGCTGTTTTTT CASSFRVYTGELFF
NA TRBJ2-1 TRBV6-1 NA TGTGCCAGCACCCCCGGTCCCTACAATGAGCAGTTCTTC CASTPGPYNEQFF
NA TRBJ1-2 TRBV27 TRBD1 TGTGCCAGCACCGACAGGGAGAGCTATGGCTACACCTTC CASTDRESYGYTF
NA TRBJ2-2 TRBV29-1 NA TGCAGCGTTGGATTCTCGGGTACCGGGGAGCTGTTTTTT CSVGFSGTGELFF
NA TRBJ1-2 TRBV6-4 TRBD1 TGTGCCAGCAGTGAGACAGGGGGCAACTATGGCTACACCTTC CASSETGGNYGYTF
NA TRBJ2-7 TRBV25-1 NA TGTGCCAGCAACGGACTCAGGACAGCGCTTTCCTACGAGCAGTACTTC CASNGLRTALSYEQYF
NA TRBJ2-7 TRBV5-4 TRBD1 TGTGCCAGCAGCTCCCCGAGGGGACAGAGCACCTACGAGCAGTACTTC CASSSPRGQSTYEQYF
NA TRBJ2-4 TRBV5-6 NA TGTGCCAGCAGCTTTGTGACAACCAAAAACATTCAGTACTTC CASSFVTTKNIQYF
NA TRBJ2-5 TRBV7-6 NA TGTGCCAGCAGCTTAGCGCTACAAAAGGAGACCCAGTACTTC CASSLALQKETQYF
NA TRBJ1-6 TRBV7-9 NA TGTGCCAGCAGCTTAGCCGGGTGGAATTCACCCCTCCACTTT CASSLAGWNSPLHF
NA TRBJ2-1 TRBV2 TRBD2 TGTGCCAGCAGTGAAAGTCTAGCGGGGGTCTGGAATGAGCAGTTCTTC CASSESLAGVWNEQFF
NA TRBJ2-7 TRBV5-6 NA TGTGCCAGCAGCTTGTCCGGTGCGAACGAGCAGTACTTC CASSLSGANEQYF
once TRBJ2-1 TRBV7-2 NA TGTGCCAGCAGCCCCCAAGGTGGGCTGGGGCAGTTCTTC CASSPQGGLGQFF
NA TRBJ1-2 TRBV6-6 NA TGTGCCAGCAGTTACTCTCCCAGGGTGTATGGCTACACCTTC CASSYSPRVYGYTF
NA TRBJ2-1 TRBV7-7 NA TGTGCCAGCAGCCCGGGCACCTCCTACAATGAGCAGTTCTTC CASSPGTSYNEQFF
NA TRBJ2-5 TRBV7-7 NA TGTGCCAGCAGCTCTAAGGGCCAAGAGACCCAGTACTTC CASSSKGQETQYF
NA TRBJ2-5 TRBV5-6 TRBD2 TGTGCCAGCAGCCTGGAGGGAGGGGCCTCGGGGGAGACCCAGTACTTC CASSLEGGASGETQYF
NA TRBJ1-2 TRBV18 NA TGTGCCAGCTCACCGACAGCTAACTATGGCTACACCTTC CASSPTANYGYTF
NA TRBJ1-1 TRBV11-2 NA TGTGCCAGCAGCCCCCGGACAGCTGAAGCTTTCTTT CASSPRTAEAFF